Following are 7 T cell receptor beta chains from one sample sequenced in a study of cytomegalovirus exposure and HLA in healthy donors. Researchers ran the PCR with 60 Vbeta and 13 Jbeta primers. Some clones are missing from TCRdb's copy, which holds only in-frame ones; the method was immunoSEQ multiplex PCR. Of some 120,000 clones in the sample, roughly 78% were seen once. The specimen was PBMCs. The source is a middle-aged woman in good health and CMV-seronegative.

The chain combines TRBV11-2 with TRBJ2-4, with D uncertain. The CDR3 sequence is 12 residues long. Germline CDR1 is SGHAT and CDR2 is FQNNGV. Trimming stripped 0 bases from V and 8 bases from J, with 5 bases between. The CDR3 sequence is CASSLDQYIQYF. The CDR3, as DNA: TGTGCCAGCAGCTTAGACCAATACATTCAGTACTTC. The whole variable domain, filled in from reference TRBV11-2 and TRBJ2-4, reads EAGVAQSPRYKIIEKRQSVAFWCNPISGHATLYWYQQILGQGPKLLIQFQNNGVVDDSQLPKDRFSAERLKGVDSTLKIQPAKLEDSAVYLCASSLDQYIQYFGAGTRLSVL.

This clone has just one count. The chain carries TRBV4-2 and TRBJ1-1; a possible D gene is TRBD1 (6 bases). This CDR3 is built from 16 residues. Trimming pared 1 base from V and 1 base from J, leaving 13 bases between. Germline-derived CDR1 and CDR2 are LGHNA and YNFKEQ. CDR3 sequence reads: CASSQVSSRGNTEAFF. In DNA form, the CDR3 reads TGTGCCAGCAGCCAAGTCTCCTCCAGGGGGAACACTGAAGCTTTCTTT.

The CDR3 nucleotides read TGTGCCAGCAGCGTTAGCGGGAGGAACACCGGGGAGCTGTTTTTT. As protein: CASSVSGRNTGELFF. V gene TRBV9 combines with J gene TRBJ2-2; 9 bases align to TRBD2. Unmatched junction bases numbered 0, after V lost 2 bases and J lost 1 base. The CDR3 spans 15 residues. CDR1 is SGDLS and CDR2 is YYNGEE in the germline V gene.

This clone appeared a few times. The chain employs TRBV7-6 and TRBJ2-1, with D unresolved. Germline-derived CDR1 and CDR2 are SGHVS and FNYEAQ. There are 12 residues in the CDR3. V was pared by 5 bases and J by 10 bases, with 12 bases between. The CDR3 bases are TGTGCCAGCAGCGGAGTATTCGGGGAGCAGTTCTTC. Residues: CASSGVFGEQFF. Full variable domain (rest looked up from reference TRBV7-6 and TRBJ2-1): GAGVSQSPRYKVTKRGQDVALRCDPISGHVSLYWYRQALGQGPEFLTYFNYEAQQDKSGLPNDRFSAERPEGSISTLTIQRTEQRDSAMYRCASSGVFGEQFFGPGTRLTVL.

V is TRBV4-1 and J is TRBJ2-7; TRBD2 aligns across 9 bases. Trimming cost V 4 bases and J 3 bases; bases outside gene matches: 10. The germline V gene encodes CDR1 MGHRA and CDR2 YSYEKL. This CDR3 region has 16 residues. In DNA, the CDR3 is TGCGCCAGCAGCCGACAGGATAGCGGGAGCGGCTACGAGCAGTACTTC. Amino acids: CASSRQDSGSGYEQYF.

The J gene is TRBJ2-7, the V gene TRBV5-6; D gene uncertain. In germline, CDR1 is SGHDT, CDR2 YYEEEE. This CDR3 is 13 amino acids long. V lost 1 base and J lost 2, with 7 bases in between. DNA of the CDR3: TGTGCCAGCAGCTTGCGAGGAACCTACGAGCAGTACTTC. Translating it yields CASSLRGTYEQYF.

The chain combines TRBV29-1 with TRBJ1-1; the match to TRBD1 covers 7 bases. This CDR3 spans 14 amino acids. V shed 7 bases and J 0 bases; nucleotides not matched to a gene: 8. Germline V lookup: CDR1 SQVTM, CDR2 ANQGSEA. The CDR3 reads CSADSTGMNTEAFF. The DNA for the CDR3 is TGCAGCGCCGATTCGACAGGGATGAACACTGAAGCTTTCTTT.